This is a list of T cell receptor beta chains from one sample in a study of cytomegalovirus exposure and HLA in healthy donors. Clones were read by immunoSEQ multiplex PCR, and TCRdb kept only the in-frame ones, dropping some. The sample consists of about 170,000 clones, 82% of them appearing once. The material sequenced was PBMCs. The source is a girl aged 2-10 years in good health and CMV-seropositive. Both conserved end residues are part of each CDR3. A D gene is named only where the DNA matches it firmly. Clone sizes are given selectively: once, few, many, or a class where the clone is expanded.

j_call	v_call	d_call	cdr3_length	clone_size	cdr3_nt	cdr3_aa
TRBJ2-7	TRBV30	-	10	-	TGTGCCTGGAGTCAGGGCGAGCAGTACTTC	CAWSQGEQYF
TRBJ2-1	TRBV30	-	11	-	TGTGCCTGGAGCGAAGGGGGTTTCGAGTTCTTC	CAWSEGGFEFF
TRBJ1-1	TRBV6-1	TRBD1	15	-	TGTGCCAGCAGTGAAGGACAGGGGCGGTACACTGAAGCTTTCTTT	CASSEGQGRYTEAFF
TRBJ1-6	TRBV29-1	TRBD1	15	-	TGCAGCGTTGAGGACAGGGATCAGAAGGGGTCACCCCTCCACTTT	CSVEDRDQKGSPLHF
TRBJ2-5	TRBV18	-	15	-	TGTGCCAGCTCACCACCATCGAATGATGAGGAGACCCAGTACTTC	CASSPPSNDEETQYF
TRBJ2-3	TRBV30	TRBD1	16	-	TGTGCCTGGAGTGTCTTCAGAGACAGGGCCACAGATACGCAGTATTTT	CAWSVFRDRATDTQYF
TRBJ2-7	TRBV2	-	14	-	TGTGCCAGCAGTGCCCGACTTGGTATCTACGAGCAGTACTTC	CASSARLGIYEQYF
TRBJ1-3	TRBV30	-	12	-	TGTGCCTTACAGCGGGCTGGAAACACCATATATTTT	CALQRAGNTIYF
TRBJ2-6	TRBV11-3	TRBD1	19	-	TGTGCCAGCAGCTTCGACAGGGATTACCGCATCTCTGGGGCCAACGTCCTGACTTTC	CASSFDRDYRISGANVLTF
TRBJ2-3	TRBV5-1	TRBD2	16	-	TGCGCCAGCAGCTTGGAGCTAGCGGGAGGGACAGATACGCAGTATTTT	CASSLELAGGTDTQYF
TRBJ2-7	TRBV7-9	-	14	once	TGTGCCAGCAGCTTATCGGCTAGCTCCTACGAGCAGTACTTC	CASSLSASSYEQYF
TRBJ2-1	TRBV11-2	-	16	-	TGTGCCAGCAGCTTAGTGGGGATCAAGGGGTACAATGAGCAGTTCTTC	CASSLVGIKGYNEQFF
TRBJ2-1	TRBV28	TRBD2	13	-	TGTGCCAGCACCCCTGGCGGGAGGGATGAGCAGTTCTTC	CASTPGGRDEQFF
TRBJ1-3	TRBV7-2	-	15	few	TGTGCCAGCAGCTTAGTGCAGGGGAGTGGAAACACCATATATTTT	CASSLVQGSGNTIYF
TRBJ2-3	TRBV27	-	13	-	TGTGCCAGCAGTTTGACTTACACAGATACGCAGTATTTT	CASSLTYTDTQYF
TRBJ1-5	TRBV10-2	TRBD1	13	-	TGCGCCAGTACCACAGGGGCGTATCAGCCCCAGCATTTT	CASTTGAYQPQHF
TRBJ2-7	TRBV14	-	15	-	TGTGCCAGCAGCCAAGGGGAGGAGAGTGGAGCCGAGCAGTACTTC	CASSQGEESGAEQYF
TRBJ2-5	TRBV15	TRBD1	16	-	TGTGCCACCAGCGGGTTAAACAGGGGGCAGGGGGAGACCCAGTACTTC	CATSGLNRGQGETQYF
TRBJ2-7	TRBV5-6	TRBD2	17	-	TGTGCCAGCAGCTTGGTGGTGACTAGCGGGAGGGCCAACGAGCAGTACTTC	CASSLVVTSGRANEQYF
TRBJ2-5	TRBV19	-	12	-	TGTGCCAGTAGTTTAAACCAAGAGACCCAGTACTTC	CASSLNQETQYF
TRBJ1-4	TRBV5-5	-	16	-	TGTGCCAGCAGCTTGGGGCCGACAGCGATTAATGAAAAACTGTTTTTT	CASSLGPTAINEKLFF
TRBJ1-5	TRBV2	-	13	-	TGTGCCAGCAGTGAGACGACGGGGGGACCCCAGCATTTT	CASSETTGGPQHF
TRBJ2-1	TRBV30	-	14	-	TGTGCCTGGAGTGCCAAGGACAGAGCGCATGAGCAGTTCTTC	CAWSAKDRAHEQFF
TRBJ1-1	TRBV20-1	-	11	-	TGCAGTGCTAGAACGGACACTGAAGCTTTCTTT	CSARTDTEAFF
TRBJ2-7	TRBV29-1	TRBD1	15	-	TGCAGCGTTGGAGTTCTCGGGGACAGGTCTTACGAGCAGTACTTC	CSVGVLGDRSYEQYF
TRBJ2-5	TRBV19	TRBD2	16	once	TGTGCCAGTAGCTTTCTAGCGGGAGGTAGCCAAGAGACCCAGTACTTC	CASSFLAGGSQETQYF
TRBJ1-4	TRBV6-5	-	14	-	TGTGCCACTCGGGAAGGGCTGGCTAATGAAAAACTGTTTTTT	CATREGLANEKLFF
TRBJ2-5	TRBV5-1	-	16	once	TGCGCCAGCAGCTTGCTACGGGTGACGATCCAAGAGACCCAGTACTTC	CASSLLRVTIQETQYF
TRBJ1-1	TRBV6-1	-	13	-	TGTGCCAGCAGTCCGATTACTGGGGCTATAGCTTTCTTT	CASSPITGAIAFF
TRBJ2-7	TRBV7-3	-	15	-	TGTGCCAGCAGCGCACCGGACATATTTCCCTACGAGCAGTACTTC	CASSAPDIFPYEQYF
TRBJ2-6	TRBV4-1	-	17	-	TGCGCCAGCAGCCAACAGGGAATGGCGGCTGGGGCCAACGTCCTGACTTTC	CASSQQGMAAGANVLTF
TRBJ1-1	TRBV29-1	-	12	-	TGCAGCGCCCGGGTCGGGGAGGGTGAAGCTTTCTTT	CSARVGEGEAFF
TRBJ2-3	TRBV4-1	-	14	-	TGCGCCAGCAGCCTGACTATAAGCACAGATACGCAGTATTTT	CASSLTISTDTQYF
TRBJ2-2	TRBV5-1	-	15	-	TGCGCCAGCAGCTTCCAGACGGCGGGCACCGGGGAGCTGTTTTTT	CASSFQTAGTGELFF
TRBJ1-1	TRBV2	TRBD1	15	-	TGTGCCAGCAGTGACAGGGGGCTCGTGAACACTGAAGCTTTTTTT	CASSDRGLVNTEAFF
TRBJ1-3	TRBV30	-	16	-	TGTGCCTGGAAGCAAGAGGAGCCCTTGAGGGGAAACACCATATATTTT	CAWKQEEPLRGNTIYF